One sample yielded the 15 T cell receptor beta chains listed below, sequenced in a study of T cell repertoires in cytomegalovirus infection. TCRdb itself ran the reads through MiXCR, one entry per CDR3 protein. The sample holds around 500,000 distinct CDR3 sequences; about 42% are singletons and the top ten take just under 45%. No antigens are known for them. This specimen was cultured PBMCs, taken from culture after CMV antigen stimulation. These TCRs come from a human donor in good health (CMV status not recorded). Some clones in this sample may be carry-over from other donors' samples.

This clonotype was seen only a few times. The chain joins TRBV19 to TRBJ1-2, with 9 bases lining up with TRBD1. Losses at the gene ends were 1 base for V and 6 bases for J; bases not matched to a gene: 6. Germline V gene data show CDR1 as LNHDA and CDR2 as SQIVND (reference sequence). The CDR3 totals 15 residues. The CDR3 DNA reads TGTGCCAGTAGTATAGCCGGACAGGGGCTTGATGGCTACACCTTC. As protein: CASSIAGQGLDGYTF.

This clonotype turned up a few times. The chain carries TRBV7-2 and TRBJ2-1; TRBD2 is a possible D gene (5 bases). Trimming left V 5 bases short and J 9 bases short, with 11 bases between. The CDR3 extends over 12 amino acids. Germline-derived CDR1 and CDR2 are SGHTA and FQGNSA. The CDR3, as DNA: TGTGCCAGCAGCGTCGTCCGGGGTGAGCAGTTCTTC. It yields the protein CASSVVRGEQFF.

The CDR3 here is CASSVQRDSYNEQFF. Written as DNA, the CDR3 is TGTGCCAGCAGTGTCCAGCGGGACTCCTACAATGAGCAGTTCTTC. The chain couples TRBV2 to TRBJ2-1; the match to TRBD2 covers 7 bases. The CDR3 has 15 amino acids. In germline, CDR1 is SNHLY, CDR2 FYNNEI. The ends lost 4 bases at V and 0 bases at J; junction bases unmatched: 3.

The chain links TRBV6-1 to TRBJ2-5; D is unclear. V gave up 7 bases and J gave up 7 bases, with 16 bases separating them. The CDR3 is 13 amino acids. CDR1 and CDR2 from the germline V gene are MNHNS and SASEGT. The CDR3 nucleotides are TGTGCCAGCAAAGCAAGGATCTTGGGGACCCAGTACTTC. As protein: CASKARILGTQYF.

This clonotype occurred many times. The genes are TRBV7-2 and TRBJ2-7; 8 bases fit TRBD2. CDR1 and CDR2 from the germline V gene are SGHTA and FQGNSA. The CDR3 is 14 amino acids. Trimming cost V 5 bases and J 5 bases; bases outside gene matches: 8. CDR3 residues: CASSGGLVVHEQYF. The DNA for the CDR3 is TGTGCCAGCAGCGGGGGACTAGTGGTCCACGAGCAGTACTTC. The whole variable domain, remainder taken from reference TRBV7-2 and TRBJ2-7, is GAGVSQSPSNKVTEKGKDVELRCDPISGHTALYWYRQSLGQGLEFLIYFQGNSAPDKSGLPSDRFSAERTGGSVSTLTIQRTQQEDSAVYLCASSGGLVVHEQYFGPGTRLTVT.

The genes are TRBV6-2 or TRBV6-3 and TRBJ2-1, with TRBD2 matching 14 bases. The CDR3 is 14 residues long. The V gene's germline CDR1 is MNHEY and CDR2 SVGEGT. Trimming took 2 bases from V and 11 from J; bases not matched to a gene: 2. The CDR3 bases are TGTGCCAGCAGTTACGGACTAGCGGGAGGCCAGCAGTTCTTC. It codes for CASSYGLAGGQQFF.

The J gene is TRBJ2-7, the V gene TRBV10-2, with 7 positions matching TRBD1. This CDR3 has 11 residues. V lost 6 bases to trimming and J lost 6 bases; unmatched junction nucleotides: 2. Germline V gene lookup returns CDR1 WSHSY and CDR2 SAAADI. This chain's CDR3 is CASRTGSEQYF. CDR3 in DNA: TGCGCCAGCAGGACAGGGAGCGAGCAGTACTTC.

This clonotype turned up a few times. The chain carries TRBV9 and TRBJ2-5; D assignment may be TRBD1 or TRBD2 (5 bases each). The CDR3 has 14 residues. CDR1 SGDLS and CDR2 YYNGEE come from the germline V gene. V dropped 0 bases and J dropped 0 bases, with 6 bases sitting between them. The CDR3 DNA follows: TGTGCCAGCAGCGTAGGGGGGAACCAAGAGACCCAGTACTTC. This translates into CASSVGGNQETQYF.

This clonotype was seen ten or more times. The rearrangement uses TRBV7-2 and TRBJ2-7; no reliable D call. Germline-derived CDR1 and CDR2 are SGHTA and FQGNSA. The V end was cut by 5 bases, the J end by 0 bases, with 5 bases between. The CDR3 extends over 12 amino acids. CDR3 protein: CASSGSSYEQYF. Written as DNA, the CDR3 is TGTGCCAGCAGCGGCAGCTCCTACGAGCAGTACTTC.

The chain has TRBV2 and TRBJ2-5; D ambiguous. This CDR3 contains 11 residues. The germline V gene has CDR1 SNHLY and CDR2 FYNNEI. V was trimmed by 6 bases and J by 5 bases, leaving 7 bases between them. The CDR3 spells CASRLTETQYF. The CDR3 DNA reads TGTGCCAGCAGACTCACGGAGACCCAGTACTTC.

This clonotype showed up many times. The rearrangement uses TRBV7-9 and TRBJ2-6; TRBD2 matches 9 bases. The CDR3 is 18 residues long. V trimming: 4 bases; J trimming: 0 bases; junction bases outside the gene matches: 7. Per the germline V gene, CDR1 is SEHNR and CDR2 is FQNEAQ (reference sequence). The CDR3 is CASSSLAGSSSGANVLTF. CDR3 sequence (DNA): TGTGCCAGCAGCTCTCTAGCGGGATCTAGCTCTGGGGCCAACGTCCTGACTTTC.

The chain carries TRBV24-1 and TRBJ2-1; 9 bases agree with TRBD2. The CDR3 loop spans 16 amino acids. V lost 1 base and J lost 6; bases outside the gene matches: 6. Germline CDR1 is KGHDR and CDR2 is SFDVKD. Here the CDR3 reads CATSDFSAGGGNEQFF. CDR3 in DNA: TGTGCCACCAGTGATTTTTCAGCGGGGGGTGGCAATGAGCAGTTCTTC.

This clonotype was found a few times. The chain combines TRBV6-2 or TRBV6-3 with TRBJ1-1; no clear D. V gave up 6 bases and J gave up 0 bases, with 8 bases separating them. Germline V gene data show CDR1 as MNHEY and CDR2 as SVGEGT. The CDR3 loop spans 13 amino acids. The CDR3 DNA is TGTGCCAGCAGAGGGTTTTTGAACACTGAAGCTTTCTTT. This codes for CASRGFLNTEAFF.

This chain connects TRBV20-1 to TRBJ2-3, with D perhaps matching TRBD2 (6 bases). V was shortened by 5 bases and J by 4 bases, with 13 bases between the two germline ends. The CDR3 extends over 13 amino acids. Germline loops: CDR1 DFQATT, CDR2 SNEGSKA (reference sequence). The CDR3 region is CSAFGSGSDTQYF. CDR3 bases: TGCAGTGCTTTCGGGAGTGGGTCAGATACGCAGTATTTT.

This rearrangement joins TRBV7-9 to TRBJ1-5, with 11 bases fitting TRBD1. Germline V gives CDR1 SEHNR, CDR2 FQNEAQ (reference sequence). This CDR3 spans 15 amino acids. Trimming removed 5 bases from V and 11 bases from J; junction bases left unmatched: 11. CDR3 protein: CASSPTGTGGEAQHF. The CDR3 DNA reads TGTGCCAGCAGCCCGACCGGGACAGGGGGAGAGGCCCAGCATTTT. Filled out from reference TRBV7-9 and TRBJ1-5, the complete variable domain reads DTGVSQNPRHKITKRGQNVTFRCDPISEHNRLYWYRQTLGQGPEFLTYFQNEAQLEKSRLLSDRFSAERPKGSFSTLEIQRTEQGDSAMYLCASSPTGTGGEAQHFGDGTRLSIL.